This T cell receptor (beta chain) was sequenced for a study of OX40 agonist ivuxolimab in advanced cancers. The study in broad terms: The costimulatory receptor OX40 (CD134) was targeted by ivuxolimab, a fully human IgG2 agonistic monoclonal antibody. Intravenous ivuxolimab was administered to patients every 2 weeks at six dose levels: 0.01, 0.1, 0.3, 1.5, 3 and 10 mg/kg. Of the roughly 53 patients in dose escalation, some 20 had hepatocellular carcinoma, approximately 15 had melanoma, 9 had renal cell carcinoma and 9 had head and neck cancer. In the dose-escalation cohort, 70% to 85% of patients were male, and the mean age was 60 years with a range of roughly 20 to 80. Patients were allowed to have had prior anti-PD-1, anti-PD-L1 or anti-CTLA-4 therapy, and around two fifths of the dose-escalation patients had been treated with checkpoint inhibitors. Three dose-escalation patients achieved partial responses, one with hepatocellular carcinoma and two with cutaneous melanoma. The purpose of peripheral TCRbeta sequencing was to test whether ivuxolimab changed TCR sequence diversity and led to clonal T-cell expansion. The paper covers the monotherapy dose-escalation part of the phase I ivuxolimab trial, which included N ≈ 57 patients.

Overall study results and their limits: In the 0.1-3.0 mg/kg groups, partial responders had among the lowest normalized peripheral clonal expansion, particularly in CD8+ T cells. At doses of 0.1 to 3.0 mg/kg, clonal expansion of both CD4+ and CD8+ blood T cells was observed from baseline to week 6. Low levels of normalized T-cell clonal expansion were also seen in some nonresponding patients. After ivuxolimab, expanded clones were on average more numerous among CD8+ T cells than among CD4+ T cells. The antigen specificity of the clonally expanded peripheral T cells was not determined.

This clone occurred many times. Its antigen is currently not known. Within one base of it there is no much larger clone, and no base qualities were kept. For CDR1 and CDR2, the germline V gene (reference sequence) lists LNHDA and SQIVND. V trim: 5 bases; J trim: 5 bases; unmatched bases: 7. Taken from cysteine to phenylalanine, the CDR3 has 14 residues. Kept here is only the CDR3 DNA, which spans 42 bases and is read in frame from base 1. Patients with a history of autoimmune disease or receiving systemic immunosuppression were excluded from the trial. Peripheral blood for TCR sequencing was drawn from every dose cohort at baseline, at cycle 4 day 1 and at cycle 7 day 1. Samples came from an open-label, multicenter, first-in-human phase I dose-escalation trial of ivuxolimab. Adults with locally advanced or metastatic melanoma, renal cell, hepatocellular, or head and neck squamous cell carcinoma were enrolled in the trial. CD4+ and CD8+ T cells were sorted separately from peripheral blood before TCR sequencing.

To sequence the TCRbeta CDR3 region, genomic DNA was isolated from the sorted cells. The immunoSEQ Assay was used for sequencing of TCRbeta CDR3 regions. The immuneACCESS repertoire file appears here via TCRdb, limited to in-frame rearrangements. These files lack a portion of the clones; in checked studies, under half of the deficit traces to unresolved V genes, and the cause of the others is not known. The sample data list roughly 73,000 clones, and around 80% of these were observed just once. The ten biggest clones cover approximately 1% of the sample. The chain joins TRBV19 to TRBJ1-1; TRBD1 fits 8 bases in the junction. The sample here was CD4+ or CD8+ T cells sorted from blood, taken in a trial of the OX40 agonist ivuxolimab. The sequence derives from an adult with an advanced solid tumor such as melanoma, head and neck, liver or kidney cancer. CDR3 loop: CASSSTGGRTEAFF. The base sequence is TGTGCCAGTAGTTCCACAGGGGGGAGAACTGAAGCTTTCTTT.